These T cell receptor beta chains were read from a single sample in a study of cytomegalovirus exposure and HLA in healthy donors. Produced via immunoSEQ multiplex PCR; TCRdb's table is partial and in-frame only. In the table there are about 190,000 clones, over 70% of which are singletons. The sequenced sample consisted of PBMCs. The receptors here all came from a woman aged 25 to 39 in good health and CMV-seropositive. Each CDR3 is given with its conserved first and last residue. The D gene is left open where the match is weak. Only part of the rows carry a size: once, few, many, or a class if the clone is expanded.

d_call: TRBD2
j_call: TRBJ2-7
v_call: TRBV11-2
clone_size: NA
cdr3_nt: TGTGCCAGCAGCTTAGAACGACTAGCGGGAGTGGGCGAGCAGTACTTC
cdr3_aa: CASSLERLAGVGEQYF

d_call: NA
j_call: TRBJ1-1
v_call: TRBV29-1
clone_size: NA
cdr3_nt: TGCAGCGTTGAAAAGAAGGGGCCTTTCGCTGAAGCTTTCTTT
cdr3_aa: CSVEKKGPFAEAFF

d_call: TRBD1
j_call: TRBJ2-1
v_call: TRBV27
clone_size: NA
cdr3_nt: TGTGCCAGCAGAGGGACAGGGATACTTGAGCAGTTCTTC
cdr3_aa: CASRGTGILEQFF

d_call: NA
j_call: TRBJ2-5
v_call: TRBV10-3
clone_size: NA
cdr3_nt: TGTGCCATCAGTGACCCCCCCGGGGGTCAAGAGACCCAGTACTTC
cdr3_aa: CAISDPPGGQETQYF

d_call: TRBD1
j_call: TRBJ1-2
v_call: TRBV28
clone_size: NA
cdr3_nt: TGTGCCAGCAGAATGGGGGACAGGGGGGGCCATGGCTACACCTTC
cdr3_aa: CASRMGDRGGHGYTF

d_call: TRBD1
j_call: TRBJ2-7
v_call: TRBV5-1
clone_size: NA
cdr3_nt: TGCGCCAGCACGGTTGGACAGGGGCCCAACGAGCAGTACTTC
cdr3_aa: CASTVGQGPNEQYF

d_call: NA
j_call: TRBJ2-5
v_call: TRBV21-1
clone_size: NA
cdr3_nt: TGTGCCAGCAGCATGGAGGGACAGGGATTATGGGAGACCCAGTACTTC
cdr3_aa: CASSMEGQGLWETQYF

d_call: TRBD1
j_call: TRBJ2-2
v_call: TRBV7-9
clone_size: NA
cdr3_nt: TGTGCCAGCAGCTCCGGTAGACAGGGTAACACCGGGGAGCTGTTTTTT
cdr3_aa: CASSSGRQGNTGELFF

d_call: NA
j_call: TRBJ1-1
v_call: TRBV18
clone_size: once
cdr3_nt: TGTGCCAGCTCCCCAAACAGAAACACTGAAGCTTTCTTT
cdr3_aa: CASSPNRNTEAFF

d_call: NA
j_call: TRBJ2-7
v_call: TRBV4-1
clone_size: few
cdr3_nt: TGCGCCAGCAGCCCCTCCGGGGACTCATACGAGCAGTACTTC
cdr3_aa: CASSPSGDSYEQYF

d_call: TRBD2
j_call: TRBJ2-3
v_call: TRBV28
clone_size: NA
cdr3_nt: TGTGCCAGCAGCCAATCCGGGACTAGCGTAGATACGCAGTATTTT
cdr3_aa: CASSQSGTSVDTQYF

d_call: NA
j_call: TRBJ1-6
v_call: TRBV6-1
clone_size: NA
cdr3_nt: TGTGCCAGCAGTGCTTACACCGGGACAAATAATTCACCCCTCCACTTT
cdr3_aa: CASSAYTGTNNSPLHF

d_call: NA
j_call: TRBJ1-2
v_call: TRBV29-1
clone_size: NA
cdr3_nt: TGCAGCGCCCCCGGGGTGAACTATGGCTACACCTTC
cdr3_aa: CSAPGVNYGYTF

d_call: TRBD1
j_call: TRBJ2-6
v_call: TRBV7-6
clone_size: NA
cdr3_nt: TGTGCCAGCAGTCTTACCTCCGGGACAGGACGCTCTGGGGCCAACGTCCTGACTTTC
cdr3_aa: CASSLTSGTGRSGANVLTF

d_call: NA
j_call: TRBJ2-7
v_call: TRBV11-2
clone_size: NA
cdr3_nt: TGTGCCAGCAGCTTCTCAAGACAGTCTTCCTACGAGCAGTACTTC
cdr3_aa: CASSFSRQSSYEQYF

d_call: TRBD1
j_call: TRBJ2-5
v_call: TRBV6-5
clone_size: NA
cdr3_nt: TGTGCCAGCAGAGTAACAGGGGCCCCGGTGGCGACCCAGTACTTC
cdr3_aa: CASRVTGAPVATQYF